These 3 T cell receptor beta chains were all obtained from the same sample, sequenced in a study of blood T cell repertoires in COVID-19. The data were produced by immunoSEQ multiplex PCR, yet TCRdb's version contains in-frame clones alone and is incomplete. Counted here are 250,000 to 300,000 clones, roughly 89% occurring once; the ten biggest clones make up less than 2%. The sequenced material came from PBMCs or T cells enriched from blood (not recorded which). These receptors all stem from a woman aged 40 to 50 who had recovered from COVID-19.

This clone was recorded only once. The chain links TRBV5-6 to TRBJ1-3, with D unresolved. V gave up 0 bases and J gave up 4 bases, with 14 bases separating them. CDR3 length equals 16 residues. CDR1 is SGHDT and CDR2 is YYEEEE in the germline V gene. The CDR3, as DNA: TGTGCCAGCAGCTTGGGCCCGGGAGGAGGCGGAAACACCATATATTTT. Translating it yields CASSLGPGGGGNTIYF.

This chain links TRBV6-5 with TRBJ2-7; D might be TRBD1 (7 bases). Trimming took 4 bases from V and 7 from J, leaving 23 bases between them. The CDR3 covers 16 residues. Germline V gene sequence: CDR1 MNHEY, CDR2 SVGAGI. CDR3 bases: TGTGCCAGCAGTTTGTCGTTGGCAGGGGGGTCGAGTGAGCAGTACTTC. This translates into CASSLSLAGGSSEQYF.

This clone was seen more than once but under ten times. The J gene is TRBJ2-1, the V gene TRBV27; D may be TRBD1 (6 bases). The CDR3 loop spans 14 amino acids. V was pared by 6 bases and J by 0 bases, with 9 bases between. The germline gives CDR1 MNHEY, CDR2 SMNVEV (reference sequence). The DNA of the CDR3 is TGTGCCAGCAGGAGGGGGAGCTCCTACAATGAGCAGTTCTTC. This sequence encodes CASRRGSSYNEQFF.